Presented here are 32 T cell receptor beta chains from one specimen sequenced in a study of early T cells in non-severe SARS-CoV-2 infection. MiXCR was run by TCRdb on the 5' RACE reads, yielding one entry per CDR3 protein. The top ten hold 6% to 7.5% of the sample, which has 97,000 or so distinct CDR3 sequences, 10% to 15% seen once. Sequencing input: whole blood. These receptors were collected from an adult who was a healthcare worker with PCR-confirmed SARS-CoV-2 infection or an uninfected control (not recorded which).

The table lists this clonotype with many counts. V usage is TRBV12-3 or TRBV12-4 and J usage is TRBJ1-2; D remains unclear. There are 15 residues in the CDR3. V was pared by 5 bases and J by 6 bases, with 19 bases between. CDR3: CASSDSARQVNGYTF. In DNA form, the CDR3 reads TGTGCCAGCAGTGATTCCGCCCGGCAGGTTAATGGCTACACCTTC.

V usage is TRBV19 and J usage is TRBJ1-5; D is unresolved. In germline, CDR1 is LNHDA, CDR2 SQIVND (reference sequence). The V and J ends lost 3 bases and 7 bases respectively, with 16 bases between them. The CDR3 has 15 residues. For the CDR3, the DNA is TGTGCCAGTAGTATTTCGAGGTATCAGTGGCAGCCCCAGCATTTT. Translating it yields CASSISRYQWQPQHF.

This clonotype was counted ten times or more. The V and J genes are TRBV30 and TRBJ2-2; D uncertain. Germline loops: CDR1 GTSNPN, CDR2 SVGIG (reference sequence). V gave up 7 bases and J gave up 3 bases, with 3 bases separating them. This CDR3 has 10 amino acids. In DNA, the CDR3 is TGTGCCTTATACACCGGGGAGCTGTTTTTT. Translated: CALYTGELFF.

This clonotype has a handful of counts. One end of the junction is discordant with germline, which a read error may explain. The genes are TRBV11-1 and TRBJ2-1; D may be TRBD2 (6 bases). This CDR3 comprises 13 residues. CDR1 is SGHAT and CDR2 is FQDESV in the germline V gene (reference sequence). This chain's CDR3 is CASSLNVRDLHLF. CDR3 DNA: TGTGCCAGCAGCCTAAATGTGCGGGACCTTCACCTTTTC.

The chain joins TRBV3-1 to TRBJ2-7, with unresolved D. Germline V gene data show CDR1 as LGHDT and CDR2 as YNNKEL (reference sequence). V gave up 1 base and J gave up 3 bases, with 7 bases separating them. CDR3 size: 13 residues. The CDR3 protein is CASSQGTSYEQYF. Here the CDR3 DNA reads TGTGCCAGCAGCCAAGGGACCAGCTACGAGCAGTACTTC.

This clonotype was counted many times. The chain recombines TRBV25-1 with TRBJ1-1; no clear D gene. The CDR3 contains 9 residues. V shed 8 bases and J shed 8 bases, with 6 bases lying between them. Germline lookup yields CDR1 MGHDK and CDR2 SYGVNS. The CDR3 reads CASLAEAFF. The CDR3 nucleotides read TGTGCCAGCCTAGCGGAAGCTTTCTTT.

This chain uses TRBV19 with TRBJ2-5, with a possible D match to TRBD2 (6 bases). CDR3 length: 13 residues. Deletions cut 6 bases from V and 5 bases from J, with 13 bases between. Germline CDR1 and CDR2: LNHDA and SQIVND (reference sequence). CDR3: CASSRTSIETQYF. The CDR3 DNA sequence: TGTGCCAGTAGCCGAACTAGCATCGAGACCCAGTACTTC.

V usage is TRBV11-2 and J usage is TRBJ2-3, with D unclear. The CDR3 is 15 residues long. Germline V gene lookup returns CDR1 SGHAT and CDR2 FQNNGV. V lost 1 base, J lost 1 base, and 9 bases lay in between. CDR3 nucleotides: TGTGCCAGCAGCTTAGTTCTACTGCGCACAGATACGCAGTATTTT. Amino acids: CASSLVLLRTDTQYF. The variable domain in full, with the rest retrieved from reference TRBV11-2 and TRBJ2-3, is EAGVAQSPRYKIIEKRQSVAFWCNPISGHATLYWYQQILGQGPKLLIQFQNNGVVDDSQLPKDRFSAERLKGVDSTLKIQPAKLEDSAVYLCASSLVLLRTDTQYFGPGTRLTVL.

This clonotype has only a few counts. The rearrangement uses TRBV24-1 and TRBJ2-2; a weak D match, TRBD1 (6 bases). V lost 4 bases and J lost 5, with 13 bases in between. The CDR3 is made up of 15 amino acids. Germline assignment: CDR1 KGHDR and CDR2 SFDVKD. In DNA form, the CDR3 reads TGTGCCACCAGTGACCCGGGACACTTGACCGGGGAGCTGTTTTTT. This translates into CATSDPGHLTGELFF.

This clonotype has a count of ten or more. V gene TRBV2 combines with J gene TRBJ2-7; a possible D gene is TRBD2 (6 bases). The CDR3 spans 12 residues. V was trimmed by 7 bases and J by 4 bases, leaving 11 bases between them. The V gene's germline CDR1 is SNHLY and CDR2 FYNNEI. The CDR3 DNA reads as TGTGCCAGCATCAGGACTACTTACGAGCAGTACTTC. It translates to CASIRTTYEQYF.

This clonotype was recorded at least ten times. In DNA form, the CDR3 reads TGTGCCAGCAGCCCGCGGACAGAAGAGACCCAGTACTTC. Translating gives CASSPRTEETQYF. V is TRBV9 and J is TRBJ2-5; possible D gene TRBD1, 6 bases. The V gene's germline CDR1 is SGDLS and CDR2 YYNGEE. The CDR3 covers 13 residues. The germline V and J ends were trimmed by 4 bases and 3 bases, with 10 bases remaining between them.

J is TRBJ2-2 and V is TRBV6-6, with 7 bases lining up with TRBD2. Germline V gives CDR1 MNHNY, CDR2 SVGAGI (reference sequence). The CDR3 contains 16 residues. The junction had 5 bases not matched to a gene; V was cut back by 2 bases and J by 2 bases. CDR3 DNA sequence: TGTGCCAGCAGTTACGTGGCTAGCGGTAACACCGGGGAGCTGTTTTTT. Protein product: CASSYVASGNTGELFF.

This clonotype was recorded many times. V gene TRBV12-3 or TRBV12-4 combines with J gene TRBJ2-7; D is unclear. V was trimmed by 5 bases and J by 1 base, leaving 6 bases between them. There are 12 residues in the CDR3. CDR3 residues: CASSPDSYEQYF. The CDR3 DNA sequence: TGTGCCAGCAGTCCGGATTCCTACGAGCAGTACTTC.

This clonotype was counted a single time. The chain couples TRBV7-6 to TRBJ2-3, with D hard to call. Germline V gene data show CDR1 as SGHVS and CDR2 as FNYEAQ. Trimming removed 4 bases at V and 3 bases at J, with 14 bases between. The CDR3 is 15 residues long. CDR3 amino acids: CASSSLGRPTDTQYF. The CDR3, as DNA: TGTGCCAGCAGCTCCTTAGGGCGACCAACAGATACGCAGTATTTT.

With regard to this clonotype: A single base separates this from a much larger clone, so it may be a read error. The chain uses TRBV10-3 and TRBJ2-1; 11 bases map to TRBD1. Germline V gene sequence: CDR1 ENHRY, CDR2 SYGVKD. This CDR3 comprises 18 residues. CDR3 sequence: CAISARDRGSSSYNEQLF. DNA for the CDR3: TGTGCCATCAGTGCAAGGGACAGGGGGTCGAGCTCCTACAATGAGCAGCTCTTC.

At least ten counts were recorded for this clonotype. This sequence joins TRBV12-3 or TRBV12-4 and TRBJ2-7, with D unresolved. The CDR3 extends over 13 amino acids. The V end lost 4 bases, the J end lost 4 bases, and 11 bases lay between the germline ends. The CDR3: CASSSQLGYEQYF. The CDR3 nucleotides are TGTGCCAGCAGTTCCCAGCTAGGGTACGAGCAGTACTTC.

This clonotype turned up a few times. The V call is TRBV4-1, the J call TRBJ1-1; 7 bases agree with TRBD1. Germline V gives CDR1 MGHRA, CDR2 YSYEKL. The CDR3 totals 14 residues. Trimming cost V 4 bases and J 5 bases; bases outside gene matches: 7. The CDR3 DNA reads as TGCGCCAGCAGCCTAACAGGGGCTGAGACTGAAGCTTTCTTT. It is translated as CASSLTGAETEAFF.

This clonotype was found a few times. This chain links TRBV3-1 with TRBJ1-1; maybe TRBD1 (6 bases). Germline V gene sequence: CDR1 LGHDT, CDR2 YNNKEL (reference sequence). The CDR3 totals 14 residues. With 4 bases removed from V and 3 bases from J, the gap between germline ends came to 12 bases. The CDR3 DNA sequence: TGTGCCAGCAGCCGAGGGGGTACCTACACTGAAGCTTTCTTT. Translating it yields CASSRGGTYTEAFF.

This chain links TRBV12-3 or TRBV12-4 with TRBJ1-4; TRBD1 matches 9 bases. Trimming removed 6 bases from V and 10 bases from J; junction bases left unmatched: 9. This CDR3 region has 14 residues. The CDR3 here is CASSSPGTGPKLFF. CDR3 in DNA: TGTGCCAGCAGCTCCCCCGGGACAGGGCCAAAACTGTTTTTT.

This rearrangement joins TRBV29-1 to TRBJ1-5; 7 bases agree with TRBD1. CDR1 and CDR2 (germline): SQVTM, ANQGSEA. The J segment lost 7 bases and the V segment lost 7 bases, leaving 7 bases of the junction unmatched. This CDR3 is built from 12 residues. This CDR3 is CSAGQVGQPQHF. The CDR3 region has the DNA TGCAGCGCTGGACAGGTCGGCCAGCCCCAGCATTTT.

This clonotype turned up a few times. V is TRBV11-2 and J is TRBJ2-1; either TRBD1 or TRBD2 may fit D (5 bases each). V lost 4 bases, J lost 4 bases, and 17 bases lay in between. The CDR3 consists of 16 residues. Per the germline V gene, CDR1 is SGHAT and CDR2 is FQNNGV. The CDR3 bases are TGTGCCAGCAGCTCGTTATCCGGGACGGATTACAATGAGCAGTTCTTC. Protein product: CASSSLSGTDYNEQFF.

The rearrangement uses TRBV18 and TRBJ1-5; tentative D call: TRBD1 (5 bases). The CDR3 has 14 amino acids. Germline values: CDR1 KGHSH, CDR2 LQKENI. With 3 bases removed from V and 3 bases from J, the gap between germline ends came to 9 bases. This chain's CDR3 is CASSPQGDNQPQHF. In nucleotides, the CDR3 is TGTGCCAGCTCACCCCAGGGTGACAATCAGCCCCAGCATTTT.

This clonotype was observed a few times. The V gene is TRBV27, the J gene TRBJ1-4; D is undetermined. The CDR3 length is 16 residues. The V gene lost 5 bases and the J gene lost 6 bases, with 19 bases spanning the gap. Germline V gene lookup returns CDR1 MNHEY and CDR2 SMNVEV (reference sequence). The CDR3 here is CASSRQRPGIDEKLFF. The CDR3 nucleotides are TGTGCCAGCAGTAGGCAGCGGCCAGGCATCGATGAAAAACTGTTTTTT.

The V call is TRBV6-2 or TRBV6-3, the J call TRBJ2-7; D possibly corresponds to TRBD2 (6 bases). Germline CDR1 is MNHEY and CDR2 is SVGEGT. CDR3 length: 16 residues. The V end lost 0 bases, the J end lost 2 bases, and 14 bases lay between the germline ends. CDR3 nucleotide sequence: TGTGCCAGCAGTTACTCTGAACTAGCTCGAACCTACGAGCAGTACTTC. Encoded protein: CASSYSELARTYEQYF.

V and J are TRBV6-6 and TRBJ2-7; D possibly corresponds to TRBD1 (5 bases). Per the germline V gene, CDR1 is MNHNY and CDR2 is SVGAGI (reference sequence). Between the trimmed V and J ends, which lost 0 bases and 6 bases, there was a span of 18 bases. The CDR3 length is 16 residues. Written as DNA, the CDR3 is TGTGCCAGCAGTTACTCCACGATGACAGACGTCGGCGAGCAGTACTTC. Encoded protein: CASSYSTMTDVGEQYF.

This clonotype has a count of ten or more. The rearrangement links TRBV7-3 to TRBJ2-2; 9 positions match TRBD1. The CDR3 contains 14 residues. Germline-derived CDR1 and CDR2 are SGHTA and FQGTGA. After removal of 2 bases from V and 7 bases from J, the junction contained 2 bases not matched to a gene. The CDR3 region is CASSLGTGLGELFF. The CDR3 DNA follows: TGTGCCAGCAGCTTAGGGACAGGGCTCGGGGAGCTGTTTTTT. Complete variable domain (other parts from reference TRBV7-3 and TRBJ2-2): GAGVSQTPSNKVTEKGKYVELRCDPISGHTALYWYRQSLGQGPEFLIYFQGTGAADDSGLPNDRFFAVRPEGSVSTLKIQRTERGDSAVYLCASSLGTGLGELFFGEGSRLTVL.

The chain has TRBV20-1 and TRBJ2-5; D gene uncertain. The germline V and J ends were trimmed by 0 bases and 9 bases, with 5 bases remaining between them. The CDR3 sequence is 10 residues long. Per germline, CDR1 DFQATT and CDR2 SNEGSKA (reference sequence). In DNA, the CDR3 is TGCAGTGCTAGAGACAAGGCCCAGTACTTC. It specifies CSARDKAQYF.

In this sample, this clonotype turned up many times. The chain couples TRBV5-1 to TRBJ2-1; 9 bases align to TRBD1. The V gene end was trimmed by 5 bases and the J gene end by 5 bases; junction bases not matched to a gene: 8. The germline CDR1 and CDR2 sequences are SGHRS and YFSETQ. This CDR3 spans 15 amino acids. As DNA, the CDR3 is TGCGCCAGCAGGGAGGGGGACAGGGCTAACAATGAGCAGTTCTTC. As protein: CASREGDRANNEQFF.

The rearrangement joins TRBV6-6 to TRBJ2-7, with unresolved D. The germline V and J ends were trimmed by 5 bases and 2 bases, with 10 bases remaining between them. Germline lookup yields CDR1 MNHNY and CDR2 SVGAGI (reference sequence). The CDR3 sequence is 13 residues long. The DNA of the CDR3 is TGTGCCAGCAGTCCTCGGTGGGCCTACGAGCAGTACTTC. Amino acids: CASSPRWAYEQYF.

The chain joins TRBV7-9 to TRBJ2-2; the D is unclear. Germline CDR1 is SEHNR and CDR2 is FQNEAQ (reference sequence). The CDR3 length is 14 residues. The ends were cut back, 4 bases at V and 2 bases at J, with 8 bases in the middle. The CDR3 loop reads CASSSQANTGELFF. The DNA for the CDR3 is TGTGCCAGCAGCTCCCAAGCAAACACCGGGGAGCTGTTTTTT.

The chain has TRBV7-9 and TRBJ2-1; 7 positions agree with TRBD1. The CDR3 is 15 amino acids. Germline assignment: CDR1 SEHNR and CDR2 FQNEAQ (reference sequence). After removal of 5 bases from V and 4 bases from J, the junction contained 8 bases not matched to a gene. CDR3 nucleotides: TGTGCCAGCAGCCCCCCGGGACAGACGTACAATGAGCAGTTCTTC. It encodes CASSPPGQTYNEQFF. The full variable domain, in which reference TRBV7-9 and TRBJ2-1 provide the parts outside the CDR3, is DTGVSQNPRHKITKRGQNVTFRCDPISEHNRLYWYRQTLGQGPEFLTYFQNEAQLEKSRLLSDRFSAERPKGSFSTLEIQRTEQGDSAMYLCASSPPGQTYNEQFFGPGTRLTVL.

This clonotype was recorded a few times. V gene TRBV2 combines with J gene TRBJ2-2, with a possible D match to TRBD2 (5 bases). The ends were cut back, 9 bases at V and 7 bases at J, with 18 bases in the middle. The CDR3 spans 14 residues. The germline V gene has CDR1 SNHLY and CDR2 FYNNEI. CDR3 coding DNA: TGTGCCAGTCAGAACCGGGAACTGGTCGGGGAGCTGTTTTTT. It translates to CASQNRELVGELFF.